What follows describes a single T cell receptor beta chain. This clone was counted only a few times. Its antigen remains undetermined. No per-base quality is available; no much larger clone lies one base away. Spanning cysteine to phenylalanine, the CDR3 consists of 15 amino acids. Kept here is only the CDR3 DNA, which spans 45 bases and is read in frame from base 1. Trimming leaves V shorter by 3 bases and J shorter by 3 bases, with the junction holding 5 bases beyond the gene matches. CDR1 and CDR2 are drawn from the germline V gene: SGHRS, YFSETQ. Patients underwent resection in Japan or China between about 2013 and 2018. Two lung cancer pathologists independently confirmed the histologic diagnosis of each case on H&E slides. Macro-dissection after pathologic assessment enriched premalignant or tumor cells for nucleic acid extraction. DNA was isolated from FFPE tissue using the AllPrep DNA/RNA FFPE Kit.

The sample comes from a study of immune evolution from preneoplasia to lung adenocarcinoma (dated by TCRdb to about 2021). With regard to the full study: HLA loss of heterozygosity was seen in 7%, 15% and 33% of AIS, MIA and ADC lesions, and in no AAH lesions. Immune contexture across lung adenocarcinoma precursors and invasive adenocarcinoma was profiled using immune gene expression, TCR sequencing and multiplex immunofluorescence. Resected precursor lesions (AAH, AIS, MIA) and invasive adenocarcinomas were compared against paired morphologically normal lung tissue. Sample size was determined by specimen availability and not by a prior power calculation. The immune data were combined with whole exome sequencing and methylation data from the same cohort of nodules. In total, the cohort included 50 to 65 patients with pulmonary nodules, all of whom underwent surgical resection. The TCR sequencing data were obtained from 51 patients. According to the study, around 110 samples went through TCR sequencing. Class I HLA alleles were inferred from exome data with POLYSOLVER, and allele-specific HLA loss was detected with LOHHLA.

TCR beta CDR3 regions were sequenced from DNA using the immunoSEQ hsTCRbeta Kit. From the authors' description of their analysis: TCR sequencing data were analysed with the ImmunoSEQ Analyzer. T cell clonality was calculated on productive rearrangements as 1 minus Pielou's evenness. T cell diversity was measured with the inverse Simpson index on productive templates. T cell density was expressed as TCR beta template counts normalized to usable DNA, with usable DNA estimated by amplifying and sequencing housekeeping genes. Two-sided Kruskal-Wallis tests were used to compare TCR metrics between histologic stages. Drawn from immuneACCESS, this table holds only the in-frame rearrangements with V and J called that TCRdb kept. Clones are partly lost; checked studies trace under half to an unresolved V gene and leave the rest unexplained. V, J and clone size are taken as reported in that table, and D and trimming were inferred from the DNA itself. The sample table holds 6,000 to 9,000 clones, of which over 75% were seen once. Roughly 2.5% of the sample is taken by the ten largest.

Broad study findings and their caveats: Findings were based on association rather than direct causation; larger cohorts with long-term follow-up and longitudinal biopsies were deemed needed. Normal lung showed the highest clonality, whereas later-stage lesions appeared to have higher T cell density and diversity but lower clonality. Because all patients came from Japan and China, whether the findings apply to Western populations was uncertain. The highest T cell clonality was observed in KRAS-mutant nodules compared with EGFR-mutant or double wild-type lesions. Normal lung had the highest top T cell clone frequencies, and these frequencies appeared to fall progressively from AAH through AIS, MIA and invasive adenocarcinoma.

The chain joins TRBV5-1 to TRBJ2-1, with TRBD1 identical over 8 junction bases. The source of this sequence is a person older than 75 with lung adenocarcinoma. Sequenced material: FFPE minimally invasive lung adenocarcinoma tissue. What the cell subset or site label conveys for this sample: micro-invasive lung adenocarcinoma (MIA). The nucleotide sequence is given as TGCGCCAGCAGCTCAGGACAGGGTTTCTACAATGAGCAGTTCTTC. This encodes CASSSGQGFYNEQFF.